This T cell receptor (beta chain) was captured by sequencing in a study of cytomegalovirus exposure and HLA in healthy donors. The study, taken as a whole, reports: Using a false discovery rate of 0.05, a later analysis showed that 16,951 TCR beta sequences were associated with HLA alleles. Despite most TCR sequences being rare, some public TCRs occurred in many donors. The authors enumerated around 150 TCR beta chains as linked to cytomegalovirus.

With 60 Vbeta and 13 Jbeta primers, the PCR was carried out. Only in-frame clones appear in the TCRdb table, and some are missing; sequencing was by immunoSEQ multiplex PCR. The repertoire holds more than 150,000 clones, with 80% to 85% as singletons. The length of the CDR3 is 14 residues. Germline CDR1 reads MDHEN; CDR2 reads SYDVKM. Trimming left V 3 bases short and J 2 bases short, with 11 bases between. This clone was seen only a few times. Its specificity is unknown. The same CDR3 is also encoded by other DNA sequences in this sample. The sequencing input was PBMCs. The chain has TRBV28 and TRBJ2-7; TRBD1 is a possible D gene (6 bases). The sequence derives from a young woman in good health and CMV-seronegative. CDR3 nucleotides: TGTGCCAGCAGTTTTGGGGGCAGGACCTACGAGCAGTACTTC. It yields the protein CASSFGGRTYEQYF.